This TCR beta chain stems from a study of T-cell memory formation after mild COVID-19. Researchers used 5'RACE with constant-segment primers to make TCR alpha and TCR beta cDNA libraries that carry sample barcodes and UMIs. TCRdb recomputed calls from the 5' RACE reads with MiXCR, one row per CDR3 protein. Here the sample spans approximately 100,000 distinct CDR3 sequences, nearly 25% being singletons. This clonotype was observed a few times. V lost 0 bases to trimming and J lost 5 bases, with 17 bases between them. CDR3 length: 17 amino acids. Germline V gives CDR1 LGHNA, CDR2 YSLEER. The clonotype was recovered from a man aged 18 to 30 who had mild COVID-19 (a few samples of this study predate the infection). Cell type and time point are not known. The source material was PBMCs or a T cell subset sorted from them (not recorded which). The rearrangement uses TRBV4-3 and TRBJ2-1; weak D call: TRBD2 (6 bases). The CDR3 region is CASSQDFLAGTHNEQFF. The DNA for the CDR3 is TGCGCCAGCAGCCAAGATTTTTTGGCGGGGACCCACAATGAGCAGTTCTTC.